The rows below give T cell receptor beta chains drawn from one sample of a study of shared T cell receptors in the human thymus. The table came from immunoSEQ multiplex PCR; TCRdb's copy has only in-frame clones and leaves some out. The sample lists about 610,000 clones; more than 75% were seen once. The same sample was also studied in work on human thymus T cells.

Sequenced: thymocytes. The receptor set was obtained from a boy under two years old with a congenital heart defect. CDR3s include the opening cysteine and the closing phenylalanine or tryptophan. The D gene is left open where the match is weak. Clone size is stated in some rows and not others, as once, few, many or a class when expanded.

>TRBD1|.|TRBJ2-7|TRBV6-1
CASSRDSTYEQYF
TGTGCCAGCAGTCGGGACAGTACCTACGAGCAGTACTTC
>.|.|TRBJ2-7|TRBV5-1
CASSLVATGAYEQYF
TGCGCCAGCAGCTTGGTCGCGACAGGTGCCTACGAGCAGTACTTC
>.|.|TRBJ2-1|TRBV11-1
CASSAWGVAYSYNEQFF
TGTGCCAGCAGCGCTTGGGGAGTAGCGTACTCCTACAATGAGCAGTTCTTC
>.|once|TRBJ2-7|TRBV11-3
CASSLVRGGNYEQYF
TGTGCCAGCAGCTTAGTGCGTGGGGGCAACTACGAGCAGTACTTC
>.|once|TRBJ2-7|TRBV6-5
CASSSPPQGSEQYF
TGTGCCAGCAGTTCCCCCCCACAGGGTTCCGAGCAGTACTTC
>.|.|TRBJ2-7|TRBV7-9
CASSLDLDGLARYEQYF
TGTGCCAGCAGCTTAGATCTAGATGGGCTAGCAAGGTACGAGCAGTACTTC
>.|.|TRBJ2-3|TRBV27
CASTLYPTSTDTQYF
TGTGCCAGCACCCTATACCCGACTAGCACAGATACGCAGTATTTT
>.|.|TRBJ2-5|TRBV15
CATSTDPGRHMETQYF
TGTGCCACCAGCACAGACCCGGGGAGGCATATGGAGACCCAGTACTTC
>TRBD2|.|TRBJ2-6|TRBV19
CASKMAGDGANVLTF
TGTGCCAGTAAAATGGCGGGAGATGGGGCCAACGTCCTGACTTTC
>.|.|TRBJ2-7|TRBV7-9
CASSLGTGYEQYF
TGTGCCAGCAGCTTAGGAACAGGTTACGAGCAGTACTTC
>.|.|TRBJ2-7|TRBV7-3
CASSPLFREDSYEQYF
TGTGCCAGCAGCCCCCTTTTCAGGGAGGATTCCTACGAGCAGTACTTC
>.|.|TRBJ2-4|TRBV19
CASSIDSRVDKNIQYF
TGTGCCAGTAGTATCGATTCCAGGGTTGACAAAAACATTCAGTACTTC
>.|.|TRBJ2-1|TRBV28
CASSRRRASYNEQFF
TGTGCCAGCAGTCGGCGGAGGGCCTCCTACAATGAGCAGTTCTTC
>TRBD2|.|TRBJ2-7|TRBV2
CACRDYSYEQYF
TGTGCCTGCCGGGACTACTCCTACGAGCAGTACTTC
>.|.|TRBJ1-5|TRBV27
CASSLGGGQPQHF
TGTGCCAGCAGTTTGGGAGGGGGGCAGCCCCAGCATTTT
>TRBD2|.|TRBJ2-5|TRBV7-2
CASSRRLAGGTQYF
TGTGCCAGCAGCCGACGACTAGCGGGAGGGACCCAGTACTTC
>TRBD2|.|TRBJ2-5|TRBV7-4
CASSKAEGGGSQYF
TGTGCCAGCAGCAAGGCGGAGGGCGGGGGGTCCCAGTACTTC
>TRBD2|few|TRBJ2-1|TRBV5-1
CASSLAPTSVSSYNEQFF
TGCGCCAGCAGCTTGGCCCCGACTAGCGTTAGCTCCTACAATGAGCAGTTCTTC
>.|.|TRBJ1-5|TRBV4-3
CASSPRWSGSNQPQHF
TGCGCCAGCAGCCCTCGATGGTCAGGGAGCAATCAGCCCCAGCATTTT
>TRBD2|.|TRBJ2-7|TRBV10-3
CAISGRLAGGPEQYF
TGTGCCATCAGTGGTCGACTAGCGGGAGGGCCCGAGCAGTACTTC
>TRBD2|.|TRBJ2-7|TRBV14
CASSQARSGGSYEQYF
TGTGCCAGCAGCCAAGCCCGAAGCGGGGGCTCCTACGAGCAGTACTTC
>.|.|TRBJ1-2|TRBV27
CASSLRTGYGYTF
TGTGCCAGCAGTTTAAGGACTGGGTATGGCTACACCTTC
>TRBD2|.|TRBJ2-1|TRBV6-1
CASSEAGTSGYNEQFF
TGTGCCAGCAGTGAAGCCGGGACTAGCGGTTACAATGAGCAGTTCTTC
>.|.|TRBJ2-2|TRBV6-4
CASRHSGYGELFF
TGTGCCAGCAGGCATAGCGGTTACGGGGAGCTGTTTTTT
>TRBD2|.|TRBJ2-2|TRBV4-2
CASSPRVKGLAGASGNTGELFF
TGTGCCAGCAGCCCCCGGGTGAAGGGACTAGCGGGGGCGAGCGGGAACACCGGGGAGCTGTTTTTT
>.|once|TRBJ2-2|TRBV4-3
CASSQGQTTGELFF
TGCGCCAGCAGCCAAGGGCAAACGACCGGGGAGCTGTTTTTT
>.|.|TRBJ2-4|TRBV29-1
CSVVITRIAKNIQYF
TGCAGCGTTGTTATCACACGAATAGCCAAAAACATTCAGTACTTC
>.|.|TRBJ2-2|TRBV4-3
CASSQKRYTGELFF
TGCGCCAGCAGCCAAAAGCGGTACACCGGGGAGCTGTTTTTT
>TRBD2|.|TRBJ2-2|TRBV13
CASSLVAPGGLAGVGELFF
TGTGCCAGCAGCTTAGTGGCCCCGGGGGGGCTAGCGGGAGTCGGGGAGCTGTTTTTT
>TRBD1|once|TRBJ1-1|TRBV11-2
CASSLAPTGMNTEAFF
TGTGCCAGCAGCTTAGCCCCGACAGGGATGAACACTGAAGCTTTCTTT
>TRBD1|.|TRBJ1-4|TRBV28
CASTPDRKFQKLFF
TGTGCCAGCACCCCGGACAGGAAATTTCAAAAACTGTTTTTT
>.|.|TRBJ1-2|TRBV6-1
CASSDPRGHGYTF
TGTGCCAGCAGTGATCCCAGGGGCCATGGCTACACCTTC
>TRBD2|.|TRBJ2-1|TRBV4-3
CASSQAAGSYNEQFF
TGCGCCAGCAGCCAAGCAGCGGGATCGTACAATGAGCAGTTCTTC
>.|.|TRBJ2-3|TRBV19
CAAGQMPDTQYF
TGTGCGGCTGGCCAGATGCCGGATACGCAGTATTTT
>TRBD1|.|TRBJ2-7|TRBV7-2
CASSPWGAGGHEQYF
TGTGCCAGCAGCCCCTGGGGTGCAGGGGGCCACGAGCAGTACTTC
>.|.|TRBJ2-7|TRBV5-4
CASSLAGVAYEQYF
TGTGCCAGCAGCTTAGCGGGCGTGGCCTACGAGCAGTACTTC
>TRBD1|.|TRBJ1-1|TRBV27
CASSSSTGVDTEAFF
TGTGCCAGCAGTTCCTCGACAGGGGTGGACACTGAAGCTTTCTTT
>TRBD2|.|TRBJ2-1|TRBV28
CASRRLASSYNEQFF
TGTGCCAGCAGACGACTAGCGTCCTCCTACAATGAGCAGTTCTTC
>TRBD1|.|TRBJ2-2|TRBV10-1
CASSPDRANTGELFF
TGCGCCAGCAGCCCTGACAGGGCCAACACCGGGGAGCTGTTTTTT
>.|.|TRBJ2-3|TRBV6-4
CASSDTRTPTDTQYF
TGTGCCAGCAGTGACACCCGGACTCCAACAGATACGCAGTATTTT
>.|.|TRBJ2-1|TRBV5-1
CASRGSGPLNEQFF
TGCGCCAGCAGGGGAAGCGGTCCGCTCAATGAGCAGTTCTTC
>.|once|TRBJ1-5|TRBV4-2
CASSQEKMGADNQPQHF
TGTGCCAGCAGCCAGGAAAAGATGGGGGCTGATAATCAGCCCCAGCATTTT
>TRBD2|.|TRBJ2-7|TRBV7-9
CASSLVGLAGLHEQYF
TGTGCCAGCAGCTTAGTGGGACTAGCGGGATTACACGAGCAGTACTTC
>TRBD1|.|TRBJ1-4|TRBV6-1
CASSPDRGPEKLFF
TGTGCCAGCAGCCCCGACAGGGGCCCTGAAAAACTGTTTTTT
>TRBD2|.|TRBJ2-3|TRBV9
CASSHSGSVTDTQYF
TGTGCCAGCAGCCATAGCGGGAGTGTGACAGATACGCAGTATTTT
>TRBD2|.|TRBJ2-4|TRBV6-5
CASSSPAGGNIQYF
TGCGCCAGCAGTTCCCCAGCGGGGGGGAACATTCAGTACTTC
>TRBD1|.|TRBJ1-5|TRBV29-1
CSVVDRPTKNQPQHF
TGCAGCGTTGTGGACAGGCCTACTAAAAATCAGCCCCAGCATTTT
>TRBD1|.|TRBJ2-7|TRBV5-8
CASSSPGQGPYEQYF
TGTGCCAGCAGCTCACCGGGACAGGGGCCATACGAGCAGTACTTC
>.|.|TRBJ2-3|TRBV5-6
CASTSRRADTQYF
TGTGCCAGCACCTCAAGAAGAGCGGATACGCAGTATTTT
>.|.|TRBJ2-1|TRBV5-4
CASSAAPSSPDNEQFF
TGTGCCAGCAGCGCGGCTCCCTCCTCTCCGGACAATGAGCAGTTCTTC
>TRBD2|.|TRBJ2-7|TRBV4-1
CASSHRLAVSSYEQYF
TGCGCCAGCAGCCACCGACTAGCGGTAAGCTCCTACGAGCAGTACTTC
>TRBD2|.|TRBJ2-7|TRBV4-1
CASSQDSLAGGPLRGEQYF
TGCGCCAGCAGCCAAGATAGCCTAGCGGGAGGACCTCTCCGCGGCGAGCAGTACTTC
>.|.|TRBJ2-1|TRBV19
CASSTLDSRNEQFF
TGTGCCAGTAGTACACTGGACAGTAGGAATGAGCAGTTCTTC